The 21 T cell receptor beta chains given below trace back to one sample, sequenced in a study of cytomegalovirus exposure and HLA in healthy donors. PCR used 60 Vbeta primers and 13 Jbeta primers. Measured with immunoSEQ multiplex PCR; TCRdb has only the in-frame clones, and not every one. The sample yields about 190,000 clones, around 82% seen once. Sequenced input: PBMCs. All receptors derive from a man in his forties in good health and CMV-seropositive.

This chain's CDR3 is CASRDGGTSGGDTQYF. The CDR3, as DNA: TGTGCCAGCAGGGACGGAGGGACTAGCGGGGGAGATACGCAGTATTTT. The rearrangement uses TRBV7-2 and TRBJ2-3; 14 bases are shared with TRBD2. This CDR3 is built from 16 residues. After removal of 6 bases from V and 5 bases from J, the junction contained 7 bases not matched to a gene. Germline V CDR1 and CDR2: SGHTA, FQGNSA.

The chain uses TRBV20-1 and TRBJ2-1, with D tentatively TRBD2 (5 bases). CDR3 length: 11 residues. CDR1 is DFQATT, CDR2 SNEGSKA, per germline (reference sequence). Trimming took 5 bases from V and 12 from J, leaving 14 bases between them. For the CDR3, the DNA is TGCAGTGCTCCGTCGGGGATAAGGCAGTTCTTC. It is translated as CSAPSGIRQFF.

This chain connects TRBV21-1 to TRBJ1-4. TRBV21-1 is described as a pseudogene. CDR3 length equals 15 residues. In DNA form, the CDR3 reads TGTGCCAGCAGCAAAGGGCGGGTTCAGGGCGGGGTTACTTTATTT. Protein: CASSKGRVQGGVTLF.

The chain recombines TRBV7-8 with TRBJ2-1; 8 positions match TRBD2. J lost 4 bases, V lost 3 bases, and 14 bases had no gene match. The germline gives CDR1 SGHVS, CDR2 FQNEAQ. CDR3 length: 18 amino acids. The CDR3 region has the DNA TGTGCCAGCAGCTTCGGGCTAGCGGGTCAGGATTTTTACAATGAGCAGTTCTTC. Translated: CASSFGLAGQDFYNEQFF.

This clone was counted a single time. The CDR3: CASSLVGQGSLFF. The CDR3 DNA sequence: TGTGCCAGCAGCTTAGTGGGGCAGGGGTCACTGTTTTTT. The chain is built from TRBV7-2 and TRBJ1-4, with D possibly matching TRBD1 (6 bases). Trimming left V 1 base short and J 13 bases short, with 13 bases between. The CDR3 covers 13 residues. CDR1 and CDR2 from the germline V gene are SGHTA and FQGNSA.

The chain has TRBV6-6 and TRBJ2-1; 11 positions match TRBD2. The CDR3 consists of 14 residues. CDR1 MNHNY and CDR2 SVGAGI come from the germline V gene (reference sequence). V gave up 10 bases and J gave up 6 bases; unmatched junction bases: 8. CDR3 sequence reads: CATKLAGDANEQFF. CDR3 DNA sequence: TGTGCCACCAAACTAGCGGGAGATGCCAATGAGCAGTTCTTC.

This clone was picked up one time. The chain employs TRBV5-1 and TRBJ2-7; perhaps TRBD1 as D (7 bases). CDR3 length: 14 residues. CDR1 is SGHRS and CDR2 is YFSETQ in the germline V gene. Trimming shortened V by 0 bases and J by 4 bases, and 11 bases separated the two germline ends. This CDR3 reads CASSLDPGGYEQYF. Written as DNA, the CDR3 is TGCGCCAGCAGCTTGGACCCAGGGGGGTACGAGCAGTACTTC.

The chain recombines TRBV7-2 with TRBJ2-5; D is perhaps TRBD2 (5 bases). CDR3 length: 13 amino acids. Deletions cut 5 bases from V and 2 bases from J, with 9 bases between. In germline, CDR1 is SGHTA, CDR2 FQGNSA. This chain's CDR3 is CASSPRGQETQYF. The CDR3 region has the DNA TGTGCCAGCAGCCCCCGAGGGCAAGAGACCCAGTACTTC. Full variable domain (rest looked up from reference TRBV7-2 and TRBJ2-5): GAGVSQSPSNKVTEKGKDVELRCDPISGHTALYWYRQSLGQGLEFLIYFQGNSAPDKSGLPSDRFSAERTGGSVSTLTIQRTQQEDSAVYLCASSPRGQETQYFGPGTRLLVL.

The chain carries TRBV21-1 and TRBJ2-1; the D call TRBD2 from the table was never checked on the DNA. TRBV21-1 is assigned pseudogene status. This CDR3 region has 16 residues. The CDR3 bases are TGTGCCAGCAGCAAAGGGCGGAAGAGCTCCTACAATGAGCAGTTCTTC. Encoded protein: CASSKGRKSSYNEQFF.

This rearrangement joins TRBV10-3 to TRBJ1-1; 8 bases fit TRBD1. With V trimmed by 0 bases and J by 1 base, 10 bases remained unmatched. CDR1 and CDR2 from the germline V gene are ENHRY and SYGVKD. This CDR3 has 18 amino acids. This chain's CDR3 is CAISESGGTGGTNTEAFF. The CDR3 DNA reads as TGTGCCATCAGTGAGTCGGGGGGGACAGGAGGGACGAACACTGAAGCTTTCTTT.

V and J are TRBV5-1 and TRBJ2-5; 8 nucleotides agree with TRBD1. With the DNA end fitting TRBJ2-7 better, the J assignment may be wrong. Germline V gene sequence: CDR1 SGHRS, CDR2 YFSETQ. CDR3 length: 14 amino acids. CDR3 sequence (DNA): TGCGCCAGCAGCTCAGGGACAGGAGGTTACGAGCAGTACTTC. This encodes CASSSGTGGYEQYF.

The gene calls are TRBV6-5 and TRBJ1-2; 7 bases are a match to TRBD1. The CDR3 is 15 amino acids. After removal of 1 base from V and 6 bases from J, the junction contained 8 bases not matched to a gene. CDR1 MNHEY and CDR2 SVGAGI come from the germline V gene. The CDR3 DNA reads TGTGCCAGCAGTTACTATAACAGGGGACGGGATGGCTACACCTTC. Protein sequence: CASSYYNRGRDGYTF.

The sample holds a few counts of this clone. This chain links TRBV10-3 with TRBJ1-2, with 9 nucleotides matching TRBD1. Germline-derived CDR1 and CDR2 are ENHRY and SYGVKD. V gave up 9 bases and J gave up 8 bases; unmatched junction bases: 10. The length of the CDR3 is 13 residues. The CDR3 loop reads CAINAGTGSGYTF. The CDR3 coding sequence is TGTGCCATAAACGCCGGGACAGGGAGCGGCTACACCTTC.

This clone was recorded many times. The chain couples TRBV5-6 to TRBJ1-2; D might be TRBD1 (5 bases). The V gene lost 2 bases and the J gene lost 2 bases, with 19 bases spanning the gap. The CDR3 contains 17 residues. Germline assignment: CDR1 SGHDT and CDR2 YYEEEE. The chain's CDR3 is CASSLLRGAKGNYGYTF. The CDR3 bases are TGTGCCAGCAGCTTACTTCGTGGGGCGAAGGGAAACTATGGCTACACCTTC.

CDR3 sequence: CASSDTIGGYGYTF. CDR3 DNA sequence: TGTGCCAGCAGTGACACGATAGGGGGCTATGGCTACACCTTC. The chain recombines TRBV6-4 with TRBJ1-2, with a weak D call TRBD1 (6 bases). Germline V gives CDR1 MRHNA, CDR2 SNTAGT. This CDR3 region has 14 residues. Trimming removed 2 bases from V and 4 bases from J, with 11 bases in between.

This clone was observed a single time. The chain is built from TRBV28 and TRBJ1-2, with TRBD1 matching 9 bases. In germline, CDR1 is MDHEN, CDR2 SYDVKM. V lost 5 bases, J lost 7 bases, and 5 bases stayed unmatched. This CDR3 has 13 residues. The CDR3: CASSPGTGSGYTF. The CDR3 DNA is TGTGCCAGCAGTCCCGGGACAGGGAGTGGCTACACCTTC.

This clone was detected a few times. V is TRBV7-9 and J is TRBJ2-1; D may be TRBD2 (6 bases). This CDR3 has 14 residues. With 5 bases removed from V and 6 bases from J, the gap between germline ends came to 14 bases. Germline CDR1 reads SEHNR; CDR2 reads FQNEAQ (reference sequence). The CDR3 loop is CASSPGGISNEQFF. The CDR3 nucleotides are TGTGCCAGCAGCCCGGGCGGGATCAGCAATGAGCAGTTCTTC.

The chain's CDR3 is CASSLYSGSTDTQYF. DNA for the CDR3: TGTGCCAGCAGCTTATACAGCGGGAGTACAGATACGCAGTATTTT. The V call is TRBV7-9, the J call TRBJ2-3; 8 nucleotides align to TRBD2. Germline CDR1 is SEHNR and CDR2 is FQNEAQ (reference sequence). V lost 2 bases and J lost 3; bases outside the gene matches: 4. This CDR3 has 15 amino acids.

The chain carries TRBV19 and TRBJ2-2, with 8 bases lining up with TRBD2. CDR1 is LNHDA, CDR2 SQIVND, per germline (reference sequence). J was trimmed by 1 base and V by 7 bases; bases with no gene match: 5. This CDR3 is built from 15 residues. The CDR3 coding sequence is TGTGCCAGTAACTCGGGACTAGAGAACACCGGGGAGCTGTTTTTT. Translating it yields CASNSGLENTGELFF.

The chain couples TRBV7-2 to TRBJ1-1, with 9 bases that match TRBD1. V gave up 6 bases and J gave up 1 base; unmatched junction bases: 9. Germline CDR1 SGHTA, CDR2 FQGNSA. This CDR3 has 16 residues. CDR3 amino acids: CASSPGTGTGNTEAFF. The CDR3 coding sequence is TGTGCCAGCAGTCCCGGGACAGGGACGGGGAACACTGAAGCTTTCTTT.

The rearrangement uses TRBV28 and TRBJ2-5; D perhaps matches TRBD1 (6 bases). The better agreement between TRBJ2-7 and the DNA end casts doubt on the J call. Germline CDR1 is MDHEN and CDR2 is SYDVKM. This CDR3 spans 15 amino acids. The CDR3 DNA follows: TGTGCCAGCTGCTTGCCCGGGCAGGGGAACTACGAGCAGTACTTC. Protein: CASCLPGQGNYEQYF.